The sequence of this T cell receptor beta chain was determined in a study of blood T cell repertoires in COVID-19. Study at large: There were acute and convalescent COVID-19 samples, and they came from the United States, Italy and Spain. In each case, the material was cDNA or gDNA derived from T cells, B-cell-depleted T cells, or PBMCs.

Source study methods: Estimated nucleated cell counts came from reference gene primer amplification. Method: immunoSEQ multiplex PCR; TCRdb's copy keeps in-frame clones and lacks some. That table gives V, J and clone size, and the DNA gave D and trimming. The table lists more than 130,000 clones, around 80% of them singletons. Material for sequencing was peripheral blood. This receptor was taken from a woman of 80 years or more in a cohort sampled during active or convalescent COVID-19.

DNA for the CDR3: TGTGCCAGCAGTCGCCCGGGACAGAATGAAAAACTGTTTTTT. Translation: CASSRPGQNEKLFF. The rearrangement uses TRBV6-6 and TRBJ1-4; 7 bases match TRBD1. Unmatched junction bases numbered 5, after V lost 5 bases and J lost 5 bases. Germline CDR1 MNHNY, CDR2 SVGAGI (reference sequence). The CDR3 covers 14 residues.